The 29 T cell receptor beta chains in this list originate from one sample, sequenced in a study of T cell changes during pregnancy in multiple sclerosis. Data came from immunoSEQ multiplex PCR; TCRdb stores just in-frame clones and leaves some out. This repertoire shows about 50,000 clones, 90% to 95% found once; its top ten account for about 0.4%. The sequenced sample was CD4+ T cells from peripheral blood mononuclear cells, obtained after pregnancy. Receptors originate from a female donor with multiple sclerosis, enrolled in a pregnancy study.

The DNA of the CDR3 is TGTGCCAGCAGTAGCGCCGGGACAAACTCCTACGAGCAGTACTTC. Encoded protein: CASSSAGTNSYEQYF. The chain uses TRBV6-5 and TRBJ2-7, with D possibly being TRBD1 (6 bases). V gave up 5 bases and J gave up 0 bases, with 14 bases separating them. This CDR3 has 15 amino acids. Germline values: CDR1 MNHEY, CDR2 SVGAGI.

The chain couples TRBV27 to TRBJ2-7; 11 nucleotides agree with TRBD2. The CDR3 totals 18 residues. V was pared by 4 bases and J by 5 bases, with 16 bases of the junction left unmatched. CDR1 is MNHEY and CDR2 is SMNVEV in the germline V gene (reference sequence). CDR3 residues: CASSWTIAGGPFIHEQYF. CDR3 DNA: TGTGCCAGCAGTTGGACGATAGCGGGAGGGCCTTTTATCCACGAGCAGTACTTC.

This clone was picked up one time. V and J are TRBV19 and TRBJ2-6; possible D gene TRBD1, 6 bases. V was clipped by 0 bases and J by 2 bases, with 11 bases between them. CDR1 and CDR2 from the germline V gene are LNHDA and SQIVND (reference sequence). The CDR3 contains 17 residues. CDR3 DNA: TGTGCCAGTAGTATAGATCCTACAGGGCCTGGGGCCAACGTCCTGACTTTC. Translated: CASSIDPTGPGANVLTF.

The chain uses TRBV19 and TRBJ2-7; perhaps TRBD2 as D (5 bases). The V gene's germline CDR1 is LNHDA and CDR2 SQIVND (reference sequence). CDR3 length: 15 amino acids. Trimming stripped 1 base from V and 1 base from J, with 11 bases between. CDR3 sequence reads: CASSIVPRGSYEQYF. The CDR3 nucleotides are TGTGCCAGTAGTATAGTGCCCCGCGGGTCCTACGAGCAGTACTTC.

This sequence joins TRBV11-2 and TRBJ1-1; D remains ambiguous. The germline gives CDR1 SGHAT, CDR2 FQNNGV. The CDR3 is 11 residues long. V lost 1 base to trimming and J lost 13 bases, with 10 bases between them. The CDR3, as DNA: TGTGCCAGCAGCTTAGGCCCCGGGATTTTCTTT. Its translation is CASSLGPGIFF.

V gene TRBV5-6 combines with J gene TRBJ2-5; 8 bases match TRBD2. In germline, CDR1 is SGHDT, CDR2 YYEEEE. This CDR3 comprises 15 residues. V was clipped by 4 bases and J by 5 bases; unmatched bases: 10. In nucleotides, the CDR3 is TGTGCCAGCAGCCGGGAGGGCGGGCGGCGGGAGACCCAGTACTTC. Its translation is CASSREGGRRETQYF.

This chain links TRBV4-3 with TRBJ2-5, with 7 bases lining up with TRBD2. Germline-derived CDR1 and CDR2 are LGHNA and YSLEER. The CDR3 is made up of 14 amino acids. Trimming at V came to 3 bases and at J to 5 bases, leaving 6 bases not matched to a gene. CDR3 region: CASSQGLTAETQYF. CDR3 bases: TGCGCCAGCAGCCAGGGACTAACTGCCGAGACCCAGTACTTC.

The V and J genes are TRBV28 and TRBJ1-1; 10 bases fit TRBD1. This CDR3 is 16 amino acids long. Germline V gene sequence: CDR1 MDHEN, CDR2 SYDVKM. The trim removed 4 bases at V and 2 bases at J, leaving 7 bases unmatched. The CDR3 loop is CASSSDWTGGNTEAFF. As DNA, the CDR3 is TGTGCCAGCAGTTCGGATTGGACAGGGGGAAACACTGAAGCTTTCTTT. Based on the CDR3 plus reference TRBV28 and TRBJ1-1, the full variable domain is DVKVTQSSRYLVKRTGEKVFLECVQDMDHENMFWYRQDPGLGLRLIYFSYDVKMKEKGDIPEGYSVSREKKERFSLILESASTNQTSMYLCASSSDWTGGNTEAFFGQGTRLTVV.

V gene TRBV6-6 combines with J gene TRBJ1-5, with D tentatively TRBD1 (6 bases). V was clipped by 2 bases and J by 5 bases, with 10 bases between them. The CDR3 spans 14 residues. Looked up from germline, CDR1 is MNHNY and CDR2 is SVGAGI (reference sequence). CDR3 in amino acids: CASSYPTGDQPQHF. CDR3 nucleotide sequence: TGTGCCAGCAGTTACCCGACAGGTGATCAGCCCCAGCATTTT.

This sequence joins TRBV5-1 and TRBJ2-7; TRBD1 matches at 7 bases. This CDR3 has 14 amino acids. CDR1 is SGHRS and CDR2 is YFSETQ in the germline V gene. V was pared by 4 bases and J by 2 bases, with 6 bases of the junction left unmatched. The CDR3 reads CASSRGTAAYEQYF. The DNA of the CDR3 is TGCGCCAGCAGCCGTGGGACAGCCGCCTACGAGCAGTACTTC.

The CDR3 spells CASSLWGGNTEAFF. CDR3 coding DNA: TGTGCCAGCAGTTTGTGGGGGGGGAACACTGAAGCTTTCTTT. This rearrangement joins TRBV27 to TRBJ1-1; TRBD1 might be the D (5 bases). Looked up from germline, CDR1 is MNHEY and CDR2 is SMNVEV (reference sequence). Deletions cut 3 bases from V and 1 base from J, with 9 bases between. The CDR3 length is 14 residues.

This clone was seen once. One junction end disagrees with the germline gene, perhaps due to a read error. The rearrangement uses TRBV5-1 and TRBJ2-7; possibly TRBD2 for D (6 bases). This CDR3 contains 15 residues. CDR1 SGHRS and CDR2 YFSETQ come from the germline V gene. The CDR3 DNA reads as TGCGCCGGCAGCTTGGAAGTAGCGGTAGAGTCAAGGCGGTACTTC. Translation gives CAGSLEVAVESRRYF.

The genes are TRBV18 and TRBJ2-1, with D possibly matching TRBD2 (7 bases). The germline gives CDR1 KGHSH, CDR2 LQKENI. This CDR3 is 15 amino acids long. V lost 6 bases and J lost 0, with 12 bases in between. CDR3 residues: CASSKGGGSYNEQFF. CDR3 in DNA: TGTGCCAGCTCGAAGGGGGGGGGCTCCTACAATGAGCAGTTCTTC.

V is TRBV4-3 and J is TRBJ2-5; tentative D call: TRBD1 (6 bases). Germline values: CDR1 LGHNA, CDR2 YSLEER. The CDR3 sequence is 15 residues long. The V end was cut by 1 base, the J end by 5 bases, with 14 bases between. This CDR3 reads CASSQGAGAGETQYF. The DNA of the CDR3 is TGCGCCAGCAGCCAAGGGGCAGGGGCAGGGGAGACCCAGTACTTC.

The chain uses TRBV19 and TRBJ2-2; weak D call: TRBD2 (6 bases). Germline V gene sequence: CDR1 LNHDA, CDR2 SQIVND (reference sequence). This CDR3 contains 16 residues. Trimming took 4 bases from V and 5 from J, leaving 17 bases between them. CDR3: CASSTPAGRGTGELFF. CDR3 DNA sequence: TGTGCCAGTAGTACCCCTGCGGGTCGGGGGACCGGGGAGCTGTTTTTT.

CDR3 in amino acids: CASSALFSRIGTDTQYF. The CDR3 DNA is TGTGCCAGCAGCGCGCTATTTTCCAGGATAGGTACAGATACGCAGTATTTT. The V gene is TRBV7-9, the J gene TRBJ2-3; no clear D gene. This CDR3 has 17 residues. V was pared by 5 bases and J by 3 bases, with 21 bases between. CDR1 SEHNR and CDR2 FQNEAQ come from the germline V gene (reference sequence).

V is TRBV6-6 and J is TRBJ2-3; D is unclear. The length of the CDR3 is 15 residues. Germline V gives CDR1 MNHNY, CDR2 SVGAGI (reference sequence). V shed 5 bases and J shed 0 bases, with 12 bases lying between them. The CDR3 loop reads CASSPIRSSTDTQYF. The CDR3 DNA is TGTGCCAGCAGTCCGATCCGGTCGAGCACAGATACGCAGTATTTT.

The chain combines TRBV5-1 with TRBJ1-1, with TRBD1 matching over 9 bases. Germline loops: CDR1 SGHRS, CDR2 YFSETQ. Losses at the gene ends were 0 bases for V and 3 bases for J; bases not matched to a gene: 3. The CDR3 contains 15 residues. The CDR3 loop reads CASSLGDRVYTEAFF. The CDR3 bases are TGCGCCAGCAGCTTGGGGGACAGGGTTTACACTGAAGCTTTCTTT.

The chain couples TRBV15 to TRBJ1-5; D is perhaps TRBD1 (5 bases). The CDR3 covers 12 residues. Germline CDR1 and CDR2: LNHNV and YYDKDF (reference sequence). Trimming cost V 2 bases and J 6 bases, with 5 bases left between them. This chain's CDR3 is CATSRQGQPQHF. The CDR3, as DNA: TGTGCCACCAGCAGACAGGGTCAGCCCCAGCATTTT.

The chain is built from TRBV18 and TRBJ1-1, with D possibly being TRBD1 (5 bases). CDR3 length equals 16 residues. V was shortened by 2 bases and J by 0 bases, with 13 bases between the two germline ends. Germline V gene lookup returns CDR1 KGHSH and CDR2 LQKENI. The CDR3 loop reads CASSPGAGFMNTEAFF. Written as DNA, the CDR3 is TGTGCCAGCTCACCAGGAGCAGGGTTCATGAACACTGAAGCTTTCTTT.

The rearrangement uses TRBV2 and TRBJ2-7; 8 positions agree with TRBD2. The CDR3 is 16 residues long. The J segment lost 1 base and the V segment lost 3 bases, leaving 8 bases of the junction unmatched. Germline V gene lookup returns CDR1 SNHLY and CDR2 FYNNEI. CDR3 sequence reads: CASSDFSSGGSYEQYF. DNA of the CDR3: TGTGCCAGCAGTGATTTTTCGAGCGGGGGTTCCTACGAGCAGTACTTC.

This clone appeared once. This chain uses TRBV5-1 with TRBJ1-4; TRBD1 aligns across 7 bases. Germline lookup yields CDR1 SGHRS and CDR2 YFSETQ. The CDR3 is made up of 16 amino acids. Unmatched junction bases numbered 7, after V lost 4 bases and J lost 1 base. The CDR3 loop is CASSPPTGRTNEKLFF. In DNA, the CDR3 is TGCGCCAGCAGCCCTCCGACAGGGCGAACTAATGAAAAACTGTTTTTT.

The chain carries TRBV28 and TRBJ2-3; no firm D call. CDR1 MDHEN and CDR2 SYDVKM come from the germline V gene. The V gene lost 6 bases and the J gene lost 0 bases, with 13 bases spanning the gap. This CDR3 contains 15 residues. The CDR3, as DNA: TGTGCCAGCAGATTGGGCCCGGTCAGCACAGATACGCAGTATTTT. Protein sequence: CASRLGPVSTDTQYF.

The table lists this clone with a count of one. CDR3 in DNA: TGTGCCAGTAGAAACTGGGGGACAGGGAGCACAGATACGCAGTATTTT. Amino acids: CASRNWGTGSTDTQYF. The V call is TRBV19, the J call TRBJ2-3; 9 nucleotides align to TRBD1. After removal of 6 bases from V and 0 bases from J, the junction contained 7 bases not matched to a gene. The CDR3 length is 16 residues. From germline, CDR1 is LNHDA and CDR2 SQIVND (reference sequence).

The V gene is TRBV6-5, the J gene TRBJ1-1; tentatively, D is TRBD1 (5 bases). V lost 2 bases and J 4 bases, leaving 17 bases between the germline ends. The CDR3 contains 16 residues. The V gene's germline CDR1 is MNHEY and CDR2 SVGAGI. The CDR3 sequence: CASSYHTVGGSTEAFF. The CDR3 nucleotides read TGTGCCAGCAGTTACCATACAGTTGGGGGGAGCACTGAAGCTTTCTTT.

The J gene is TRBJ2-7, the V gene TRBV28, with 11 bases lining up with TRBD1. The CDR3 is 17 amino acids. With 1 base clipped from V and 7 bases from J, the junction kept 12 bases outside the gene matches. Germline CDR1 is MDHEN and CDR2 is SYDVKM. Here the CDR3 reads CASSLYTRTGGYGEQYF. CDR3 nucleotide sequence: TGTGCCAGCAGTTTATACACCCGGACAGGGGGCTATGGGGAGCAGTACTTC.

The chain combines TRBV10-3 with TRBJ2-2; TRBD1 aligns across 9 bases. The CDR3 runs 15 residues. Trimming cost V 8 bases and J 5 bases; bases outside gene matches: 9. Germline lookup yields CDR1 ENHRY and CDR2 SYGVKD. Here the CDR3 DNA reads TGTGCCATCCGTCGGACAGGGGAGGCTACCGGGGAGCTGTTTTTT. This gives the protein CAIRRTGEATGELFF.

This clone is a singleton in its sample. The gene calls are TRBV28 and TRBJ1-2, with D unresolved. This CDR3 has 15 residues. Trimming took off 3 bases at V and 4 bases at J, with 15 bases between the two ends. Germline CDR1 reads MDHEN; CDR2 reads SYDVKM. CDR3 in DNA: TGTGCCAGCAGTTTGGGCGGGGTCCCTGGCTATGGCTACACCTTC. Translation gives CASSLGGVPGYGYTF.

The chain uses TRBV14 and TRBJ2-7; 14 bases agree with TRBD2. Germline V CDR1 and CDR2: SGHDN, FVKESK. The CDR3 spans 13 residues. V lost 4 bases, J lost 7 bases, and 0 bases stayed unmatched. The CDR3 sequence: CASSRLAGGEQYF. The CDR3 nucleotides are TGTGCCAGCAGCCGACTAGCGGGAGGGGAGCAGTACTTC.